This record concerns one T cell receptor beta chain sequence. The source of the sample is a study of cytomegalovirus exposure and HLA in healthy donors. The primer mix had 60 Vbeta and 13 Jbeta primers. This table comes from immunoSEQ multiplex PCR, and its TCRdb copy is limited to in-frame clones, with some not included. The sample records some 160,000 clones, 80% to 85% being singletons. The TCR sequence derives from a man aged 18 to 35 in good health and CMV-seronegative. Sequencing was performed on PBMCs.

Here the CDR3 DNA reads TGTGCCAGCAGCGGCGGGATGAATTCACCCCTCCACTTT. Amino acid sequence: CASSGGMNSPLHF. This chain uses TRBV5-4 with TRBJ1-6; D is unresolved. CDR3 size: 13 residues. V lost 4 bases, J lost 7 bases, and 9 bases lay in between. CDR1 SGHNT and CDR2 YYREEE come from the germline V gene (reference sequence).